This record covers a single TCR beta chain. This record belongs to a study of CD8 T cells in Susac syndrome. Study context: Susac syndrome patients were untreated, on corticosteroids with some adding intravenous immunoglobulin, or on intravenous immunoglobulin only.

After extraction with the RNeasy kit, about 0.45 to 1 ug of the RNA was reverse transcribed using random hexamers. Each CDR3 protein is one row after TCRdb ran MiXCR on the immunoSEQ multiplex PCR reads. The sample records 110,000 to 150,000 distinct CDR3 sequences, roughly 95% being singletons. After removal of 5 bases from V and 7 bases from J, the junction contained 11 bases not matched to a gene. CDR1 is LGHDT and CDR2 is YNNKEL in the germline V gene (reference sequence). This CDR3 region has 15 residues. The Susac syndrome patients fit the recently defined diagnostic criteria for definite or probable disease.

The source of this sequence is a human donor with Susac syndrome. This chain connects TRBV3-1 to TRBJ1-2; 9 nucleotides align to TRBD1. The material sequenced was CD4+ T cells from PBMCs. CDR3 region: CASSRTTGGATGYTF. In nucleotides, the CDR3 is TGTGCCAGCAGCAGAACAACAGGGGGCGCGACTGGCTACACCTTC.